This TCR beta chain is from a study of T-cell reconstitution after alpha-beta-depleted transplantation in children (dated by TCRdb to 2016 to 2017). Concerning the study at large: Using TCR repertoire profiling, the study followed T-cell immune reconstitution in a quantitative way in children after TCRalphabeta/CD19-depleted allogeneic hematopoietic cell transplantation.

The germline V gene specifies KGHSH as CDR1 and LQKENI as CDR2. Including cysteine and phenylalanine, the CDR3 has 16 amino acids. The kept DNA is CDR3 alone, 48 bases in frame from the first base. The trim is 0 bases for V and 4 bases for J, with a gap of 15 bases between the germline ends. Libraries were prepared through PCR. The run used an Illumina HiSeq 2500. Molecular barcoding was employed in the preparation of TCR libraries, with unique molecular identifiers being used to normalize TCRbeta repertoire quantification. TCRdb reanalyzed the raw reads on its own, using fastp at Q25 for trimming and MiXCR for clone calling, and kept in-frame beta chains. Under each unique CDR3 protein, matching rows form one entry showing the most common genes and DNA. A total of about 360,000 distinct CDR3 sequences appear in this sample, roughly 14% of them only once. About 4% of the sample is taken by the ten largest.

With regard to this clonotype: Its specific antigen is unknown. Base qualities are not at hand, and no much larger clone is one base apart.

The chain employs TRBV18 and TRBJ1-1; TRBD1 is perhaps the D gene, given 5 matching bases. The source material was PBMCs, sampled from the stem cell graft. The source of this sequence is a human donor who donated a stem cell graft to a child with Fanconi anemia. Here is the DNA: TGTGCCAGCTCACCACCGGCCCGCGGGGGAGGCACTGAAGCTTTCTTT. It translates to CASSPPARGGGTEAFF.